These T cell receptor beta chains were read from a single sample in a study of patients and donors after allogeneic stem cell transplantation. TCRdb ran MiXCR on the RT-PCR reads and lists one entry per CDR3 protein. The sample has about 200,000 distinct CDR3 sequences, 41% seen once. Sequenced input: blood, either unsorted or a sorted T cell fraction (not recorded which). These receptors all come from a human donor who was either an allogeneic HSCT recipient or a stem cell or donor lymphocyte infusion donor (not recorded which). It is not recorded whose cells these are; they may come from a transplant donor. CDR3s leave out the opening cysteine and the closing phenylalanine or tryptophan. Each record gives: V gene, J gene, CDR3 protein.

v_gene: TRBV5-1
j_gene: TRBJ1-1
CDR3aa: ASSRLQGSTEAF

v_gene: TRBV29-1
j_gene: TRBJ1-1
CDR3aa: SVDREVRLRSNTEAF

v_gene: TRBV20-1
j_gene: TRBJ2-7
CDR3aa: SARVPGEAYEQY

v_gene: TRBV6-6
j_gene: TRBJ1-1
CDR3aa: ASSYSADLNTEAF

v_gene: TRBV6-1
j_gene: TRBJ1-1
CDR3aa: ASSDRTVTESEAF

v_gene: TRBV7-8
j_gene: TRBJ1-2
CDR3aa: ASSYENGAGYT

v_gene: TRBV2
j_gene: TRBJ1-2
CDR3aa: ASSDAGYGYT

v_gene: TRBV4-3
j_gene: TRBJ2-2
CDR3aa: ASSQIAGAYTGELF

v_gene: TRBV30
j_gene: TRBJ2-3
CDR3aa: AWSVIGNTQY

v_gene: TRBV7-9
j_gene: TRBJ2-7
CDR3aa: ASSFGGSEQY

v_gene: TRBV4-2
j_gene: TRBJ2-7
CDR3aa: ASSQDGDSYEQY

v_gene: TRBV19
j_gene: TRBJ1-5
CDR3aa: ASISLEGRNQPQH

v_gene: TRBV4-3
j_gene: TRBJ2-3
CDR3aa: ASSLGRDYNTDTQY

v_gene: TRBV13
j_gene: TRBJ2-5
CDR3aa: ASSAPTGASAEVTQY

v_gene: TRBV14
j_gene: TRBJ2-5
CDR3aa: ASSQGTSGPQETQY

v_gene: TRBV6-5
j_gene: TRBJ1-3
CDR3aa: ASSYAGQVAGNTIY

v_gene: TRBV29-1
j_gene: TRBJ2-2
CDR3aa: SVLFRDSKGTGELF

v_gene: TRBV9
j_gene: TRBJ1-1
CDR3aa: ASSVALNTEAF

v_gene: TRBV4-2
j_gene: TRBJ1-2
CDR3aa: ASSQEEVSYGYT

v_gene: TRBV19
j_gene: TRBJ2-2
CDR3aa: ASNKDNRGLVTGELF

v_gene: TRBV12-3/TRBV12-4
j_gene: TRBJ1-2
CDR3aa: ATHPGDNYGYT

v_gene: TRBV12-3/TRBV12-4
j_gene: TRBJ1-4
CDR3aa: ASTSRDSNEKLF

v_gene: TRBV30
j_gene: TRBJ1-5
CDR3aa: AWSSSLDQPQH

v_gene: TRBV3-1
j_gene: TRBJ1-2
CDR3aa: ASSQVNYGYT

v_gene: TRBV12-3/TRBV12-4
j_gene: TRBJ1-2
CDR3aa: ASNTGGLYGYT

v_gene: TRBV7-2
j_gene: TRBJ1-5
CDR3aa: ASSFPGAQPQH

v_gene: TRBV18
j_gene: TRBJ1-5
CDR3aa: ASSPQGAGQPQH

v_gene: TRBV28
j_gene: TRBJ2-7
CDR3aa: ASSYRVSYEQY

v_gene: TRBV15
j_gene: TRBJ1-2
CDR3aa: ATSRERRDYGYT

v_gene: TRBV12-3/TRBV12-4
j_gene: TRBJ2-7
CDR3aa: ASSQGQGLSYEQY